The 28 T cell receptor beta chains below all came from one sample that was sequenced in a study of T cell responses to AZD1222 COVID-19 vaccine. Repertoires were generated with immunoSEQ multiplex PCR, while TCRdb's copy carries only in-frame clones and drops some. The table lists 90,000 to 100,000 clones, around 89% of them singletons. The starting material was peripheral blood, obtained on day 0 of AZD1222 vaccination. Receptor source: an adult in good health.

The rearrangement uses TRBV10-3 and TRBJ1-2, with D possibly being TRBD1 (5 bases). V was trimmed by 7 bases and J by 0 bases, leaving 9 bases between them. The CDR3 is made up of 13 amino acids. Germline assignment: CDR1 ENHRY and CDR2 SYGVKD. Written as DNA, the CDR3 is TGTGCCATCACCGAGGGGTCTAACTATGGCTACACCTTC. As protein: CAITEGSNYGYTF.

This clone has only one observation. The chain carries TRBV7-6 and TRBJ1-4; the match to TRBD1 covers 9 bases. Germline assignment: CDR1 SGHVS and CDR2 FNYEAQ. CDR3 size: 14 residues. Germline trimming cut 4 bases from V and 7 bases from J; bases unmatched to any gene: 4. For the CDR3, the DNA is TGTGCCAGCAGCTCGGGACAGGGTGCTGAAAAACTGTTTTTT. Protein sequence: CASSSGQGAEKLFF.

V gene TRBV25-1 combines with J gene TRBJ2-1; TRBD1 might be the D (6 bases). The germline V gene has CDR1 MGHDK and CDR2 SYGVNS. V lost 3 bases, J lost 3 bases, and 15 bases lay in between. CDR3 length equals 16 residues. The CDR3 region has the DNA TGTGCCAGCAGTGACAATAGGGGGTTATTCTACAATGAGCAGTTCTTC. Translated: CASSDNRGLFYNEQFF.

V and J are TRBV6-1 and TRBJ1-1; a weak D match, TRBD1 (6 bases). CDR3 length equals 14 residues. CDR1 is MNHNS, CDR2 SASEGT, per germline. V shed 2 bases and J shed 1 base, with 8 bases lying between them. The CDR3 DNA reads TGTGCCAGCAGTGAAAAGGGGGAGAACACTGAAGCTTTCTTT. Its protein product is CASSEKGENTEAFF.

This rearrangement joins TRBV28 to TRBJ2-1; 13 bases line up with TRBD2. This CDR3 has 15 amino acids. Germline CDR1 reads MDHEN; CDR2 reads SYDVKM. With V trimmed by 4 bases and J by 10 bases, 7 bases remained unmatched. The DNA of the CDR3 is TGTGCCAGCAGTTCTGGACTAGCGGGAGCGTGGGAGCAGTTCTTC. Translated: CASSSGLAGAWEQFF.

The V and J genes are TRBV7-6 and TRBJ2-3; D may be TRBD2 (5 bases). The V and J ends lost 4 bases and 4 bases respectively, with 12 bases between them. Germline CDR1 is SGHVS and CDR2 is FNYEAQ. The CDR3 is 14 residues long. The CDR3 DNA sequence: TGTGCCAGCAGCTCGCCCGCGAGGGCAGATACGCAGTATTTT. Its protein is CASSSPARADTQYF.

This chain links TRBV7-9 with TRBJ2-1; D remains unclear. V dropped 1 base and J dropped 0 bases, with 7 bases sitting between them. CDR3 length equals 15 residues. Germline V gene sequence: CDR1 SEHNR, CDR2 FQNEAQ (reference sequence). CDR3 DNA sequence: TGTGCCAGCAGCTTAGACGGTAGCTCCTACAATGAGCAGTTCTTC. Residues: CASSLDGSSYNEQFF.

The V call is TRBV6-2 or TRBV6-3, the J call TRBJ2-7; no firm D call. The CDR3 is 14 amino acids. The V gene lost 2 bases and the J gene lost 3 bases, with 11 bases spanning the gap. Germline assignment: CDR1 MNHEY and CDR2 SVGEGT. The CDR3 DNA sequence: TGTGCCAGCAGTTACGACATTAGGCTCTACGAGCAGTACTTC. Amino acids: CASSYDIRLYEQYF.

Comments on this clone: Other DNA sequences of this sample code for an identical CDR3. V and J are TRBV28 and TRBJ1-5, with D unclear. The length of the CDR3 is 14 residues. V was trimmed by 1 base and J by 0 bases, leaving 4 bases between them. Germline-derived CDR1 and CDR2 are MDHEN and SYDVKM. CDR3 DNA: TGTGCCAGCAGTTTATTAGGTAGCAATCAGCCCCAGCATTTT. It translates to CASSLLGSNQPQHF.

The table lists this clone with a count of one. V and J are TRBV30 and TRBJ2-1, with D tentatively TRBD2 (5 bases). The CDR3 runs to 13 residues. Germline assignment: CDR1 GTSNPN and CDR2 SVGIG (reference sequence). V was shortened by 0 bases and J by 9 bases, with 12 bases between the two germline ends. CDR3 DNA: TGTGCCTGGAGTGTAGGTGGGAGAAGTGAGCAGTTCTTC. It yields the protein CAWSVGGRSEQFF.

This chain uses TRBV4-1 with TRBJ2-3; no clear D. The CDR3 is made up of 14 amino acids. Trimming shortened V by 1 base and J by 7 bases, and 12 bases separated the two germline ends. Germline CDR1 is MGHRA and CDR2 is YSYEKL. DNA for the CDR3: TGCGCCAGCAGCCAAGCAACGATCCAGAATACGCAGTATTTT. Protein: CASSQATIQNTQYF.

In its sample, this clone was seen a few times. The chain carries TRBV18 and TRBJ2-1; D not resolved. V was trimmed by 3 bases and J by 0 bases, leaving 12 bases between them. Germline lookup yields CDR1 KGHSH and CDR2 LQKENI. The CDR3 length is 16 residues. CDR3 sequence: CASSPGRSSSYNEQFF. The CDR3 DNA is TGTGCCAGCTCACCGGGCCGCTCTAGCTCCTACAATGAGCAGTTCTTC.

The chain couples TRBV19 to TRBJ1-2; D is possibly TRBD1 (5 bases). Trimming took 1 base from V and 8 from J, leaving 14 bases between them. The CDR3 spans 14 residues. The V gene's germline CDR1 is LNHDA and CDR2 SQIVND (reference sequence). This chain's CDR3 is CASSIGEGRAGYTF. For the CDR3, the DNA is TGTGCCAGTAGTATAGGTGAGGGGCGCGCAGGCTACACCTTC.

This chain connects TRBV5-1 to TRBJ1-1; D not resolved. V lost 4 bases to trimming and J lost 3 bases, with 19 bases between them. CDR1 and CDR2 (germline): SGHRS, YFSETQ. This CDR3 region has 16 residues. The CDR3 nucleotides read TGCGCCAGCAGCCTGGACGGACCTAGGAGGGACACTGAAGCTTTCTTT. It is translated as CASSLDGPRRDTEAFF.

J is TRBJ1-5 and V is TRBV18; D is unclear. This CDR3 has 20 residues. CDR1 is KGHSH and CDR2 is LQKENI in the germline V gene. With 4 bases removed from V and 3 bases from J, the gap between germline ends came to 28 bases. Written as DNA, the CDR3 is TGTGCCAGCTCACTTTTTGCAGAGACCGGGCGTGGGTATATCAATCAGCCCCAGCATTTT. The encoded protein is CASSLFAETGRGYINQPQHF.

This clone has only a few counts. The chain couples TRBV15 to TRBJ2-1; the match to TRBD1 covers 7 bases. Germline loops: CDR1 LNHNV, CDR2 YYDKDF (reference sequence). After removal of 4 bases from V and 5 bases from J, the junction contained 8 bases not matched to a gene. This CDR3 spans 15 amino acids. The CDR3 is CATSISPGGNNEQFF. The CDR3 coding sequence is TGTGCCACCAGCATTTCTCCAGGGGGTAACAATGAGCAGTTCTTC.

The rearrangement links TRBV6-5 to TRBJ1-4; D ambiguous. Germline lookup yields CDR1 MNHEY and CDR2 SVGAGI. The CDR3 length is 13 residues. V gave up 2 bases and J gave up 8 bases, with 9 bases separating them. The CDR3 DNA is TGTGCCAGCAGTTACGTTCCAGAGGAAAAACTGTTTTTT. This codes for CASSYVPEEKLFF.

The V and J genes are TRBV28 and TRBJ1-1; D gene ambiguous. V lost 6 bases to trimming and J lost 4 bases, with 9 bases between them. The CDR3 is made up of 12 amino acids. Germline V gene lookup returns CDR1 MDHEN and CDR2 SYDVKM. The CDR3 DNA reads TGTGCCAGCAGAGGGTCATCCACTGAAGCTTTCTTT. Protein product: CASRGSSTEAFF.

This sequence joins TRBV11-2 and TRBJ2-7; D might be TRBD2 (6 bases). Trimming left V 2 bases short and J 7 bases short, with 18 bases between. The CDR3 spans 15 residues. Germline CDR1 SGHAT, CDR2 FQNNGV. The CDR3 sequence: CASSLFQSGVGEQYF. As DNA, the CDR3 is TGTGCCAGCAGCTTATTCCAGTCGGGGGTAGGGGAGCAGTACTTC.

The chain employs TRBV18 and TRBJ2-7; D perhaps matches TRBD2 (6 bases). The CDR3 loop spans 13 amino acids. Trimming stripped 6 bases from V and 7 bases from J, with 16 bases between. Germline CDR1 KGHSH, CDR2 LQKENI. The CDR3 reads CASSLAPTGEQYF. CDR3 nucleotides: TGTGCCAGCTCCCTAGCGCCGACGGGGGAGCAGTACTTC. Looking up the rest from reference TRBV18 and TRBJ2-7 gives the full variable domain: NAGVMQNPRHLVRRRGQEARLRCSPMKGHSHVYWYRQLPEEGLKFMVYLQKENIIDESGMPKERFSAEFPKEGPSILRIQQVVRGDSAAYFCASSLAPTGEQYFGPGTRLTVT.

The chain combines TRBV7-9 with TRBJ1-3; D is ambiguous. Germline loops: CDR1 SEHNR, CDR2 FQNEAQ (reference sequence). Trimming shortened V by 6 bases and J by 4 bases, and 7 bases separated the two germline ends. The CDR3 runs 12 residues. CDR3: CASRKDGNTIYF. For the CDR3, the DNA is TGTGCCAGCAGGAAAGACGGAAACACCATATATTTT. Drawing the rest from reference TRBV7-9 and TRBJ1-3, the complete variable domain is DTGVSQNPRHKITKRGQNVTFRCDPISEHNRLYWYRQTLGQGPEFLTYFQNEAQLEKSRLLSDRFSAERPKGSFSTLEIQRTEQGDSAMYLCASRKDGNTIYFGEGSWLTVV.

This clone was counted between two and nine times. The chain combines TRBV7-8 with TRBJ1-5, with D possibly being TRBD1 (6 bases). Trimming cost V 4 bases and J 5 bases, with 12 bases left between them. Germline V CDR1 and CDR2: SGHVS, FQNEAQ. The CDR3 length is 14 residues. In DNA, the CDR3 is TGTGCCAGCAGCTCGGGAACAGGGCATCAGCCCCAGCATTTT. Translation gives CASSSGTGHQPQHF.

The chain links TRBV30 to TRBJ1-2; 12 nucleotides match TRBD1. After removal of 4 bases from V and 7 bases from J, the junction contained 7 bases not matched to a gene. The germline V gene encodes CDR1 GTSNPN and CDR2 SVGIG (reference sequence). The CDR3 extends over 14 amino acids. The CDR3 DNA follows: TGTGCCTGGAAGAACCGGGACAGGGGGCCTGGCTACACCTTC. It codes for CAWKNRDRGPGYTF.

V gene TRBV2 combines with J gene TRBJ1-1; D gene unclear. CDR3 length equals 14 residues. The germline V gene encodes CDR1 SNHLY and CDR2 FYNNEI. Trimming cost V 6 bases and J 0 bases, with 11 bases left between them. The CDR3 sequence: CASRAEKMNTEAFF. The CDR3 coding sequence is TGTGCCAGCAGGGCAGAAAAAATGAACACTGAAGCTTTCTTT.

The chain carries TRBV27 and TRBJ2-3; either TRBD1 or TRBD2 may supply D (6 bases each). Germline-derived CDR1 and CDR2 are MNHEY and SMNVEV (reference sequence). CDR3 length: 15 amino acids. Trimming took off 3 bases at V and 3 bases at J, with 13 bases between the two ends. The CDR3, as DNA: TGTGCCAGCAGTTTGGTGGGGGGCGAAACAGATACGCAGTATTTT. Encoded protein: CASSLVGGETDTQYF.

This clone was picked up a small number of times. The chain has TRBV7-2 and TRBJ1-1; D unclear. CDR1 and CDR2 (germline): SGHTA, FQGNSA. The V and J ends lost 2 bases and 6 bases respectively, with 10 bases between them. The CDR3 consists of 13 residues. The CDR3 DNA follows: TGTGCCAGCAGCTTACTGGCAACATCTGAAGCTTTCTTT. It encodes CASSLLATSEAFF.

V gene TRBV28 combines with J gene TRBJ2-7; tentatively, D is TRBD2 (5 bases). The CDR3 is 14 amino acids. Germline CDR1 MDHEN, CDR2 SYDVKM. V lost 3 bases and J 4 bases, leaving 13 bases between the germline ends. The CDR3 here is CASSLVGDEYEQYF. The CDR3 DNA sequence: TGTGCCAGCAGTTTGGTGGGAGACGAATACGAGCAGTACTTC.

V usage is TRBV5-4 and J usage is TRBJ1-4; possible D gene TRBD1, 6 bases. The V and J ends lost 4 bases and 7 bases respectively, with 14 bases between them. Germline V lookup: CDR1 SGHNT, CDR2 YYREEE (reference sequence). This CDR3 is built from 14 residues. CDR3 residues: CASSHGQRSEKLFF. For the CDR3, the DNA is TGTGCCAGCAGCCACGGACAGAGGAGTGAAAAACTGTTTTTT.